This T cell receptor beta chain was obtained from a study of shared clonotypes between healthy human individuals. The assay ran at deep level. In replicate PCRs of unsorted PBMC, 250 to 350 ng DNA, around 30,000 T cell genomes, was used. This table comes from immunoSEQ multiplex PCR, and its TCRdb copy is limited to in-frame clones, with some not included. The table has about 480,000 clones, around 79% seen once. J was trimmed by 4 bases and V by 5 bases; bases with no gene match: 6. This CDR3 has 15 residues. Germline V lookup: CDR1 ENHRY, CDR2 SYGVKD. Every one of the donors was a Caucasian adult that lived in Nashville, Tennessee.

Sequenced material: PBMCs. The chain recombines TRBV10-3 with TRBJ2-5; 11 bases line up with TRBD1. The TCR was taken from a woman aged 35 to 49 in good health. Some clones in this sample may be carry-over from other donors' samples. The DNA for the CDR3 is TGTGCCATCAGTACTCCCGGGACAGGGGGAGAGACCCAGTACTTC. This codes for CAISTPGTGGETQYF.